Below, one T cell receptor beta chain is given with its context. Germline CDR1 reads DFQATT; CDR2 reads SNEGSKA (reference sequence). This CDR3 is 15 amino acids long. This specimen comes from a study of T cells expressing NK-cell markers. About the research overall: Within the sequenced cohort of eight donors, seven exhibited HCMV seropositivity and one was seronegative.

From the 5' RACE reads, TCRdb lists one entry per CDR3 protein and no DNA. The sample table includes about 410,000 distinct CDR3 sequences. Sequenced sample: blood T cells: a sorted CD56 or NKG2C T cell subset, CD4+ or CD8+ T cells, or bulk PBMC T cells (not recorded which). This chain joins TRBV20-1 and TRBJ2-5; TCRdb names TRBD2, which stays unverified in the absence of DNA. This receptor was identified in a woman in her forties or fifties in good health. The CDR3 spells CSANGPSGSLETQYF.